This TCR beta chain was retrieved from a study of blood T cell repertoires in COVID-19. TCRdb keeps only in-frame clones here, not all; method: immunoSEQ multiplex PCR. The sample yields some 190,000 clones, 85% to 90% seen once. Only one count was recorded for this clone. Sequenced material: peripheral blood. This TCR came from a woman aged 55-69 years with acute or convalescent COVID-19.

CDR3 DNA: TGTGCCAGTAGTATAGGTTCACTAGCGGGGTTATATAATGAGCAGTTCTTC. Amino acid sequence: CASSIGSLAGLYNEQFF. The chain has TRBV19 and TRBJ2-1; 10 nucleotides align to TRBD2. The germline V gene encodes CDR1 LNHDA and CDR2 SQIVND (reference sequence). After removal of 1 base from V and 7 bases from J, the junction contained 10 bases not matched to a gene. The CDR3 spans 17 residues.